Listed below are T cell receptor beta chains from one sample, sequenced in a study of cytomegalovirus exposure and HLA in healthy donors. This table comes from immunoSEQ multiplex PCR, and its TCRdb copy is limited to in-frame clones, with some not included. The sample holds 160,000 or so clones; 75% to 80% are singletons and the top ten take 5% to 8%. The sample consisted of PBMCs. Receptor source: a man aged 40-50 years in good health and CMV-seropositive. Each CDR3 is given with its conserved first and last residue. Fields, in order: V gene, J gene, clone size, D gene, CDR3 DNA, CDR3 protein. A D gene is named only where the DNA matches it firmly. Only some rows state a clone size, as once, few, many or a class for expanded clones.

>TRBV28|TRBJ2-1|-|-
TGTGCCAGCAGTTTCGGTGGCGGCAGCTCCTACAATGAGCAGTTCTTC
CASSFGGGSSYNEQFF
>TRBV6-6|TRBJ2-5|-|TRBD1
TGTGCCAGCAGCCTCCTGGGACAGCCTCAAGAGACCCAGTACTTC
CASSLLGQPQETQYF
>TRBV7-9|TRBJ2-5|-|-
TGTGCCAGCAGCCCCGGACTATCCCGAGAGACCCAGTACTTC
CASSPGLSRETQYF
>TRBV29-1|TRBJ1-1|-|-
TGCAGCGTTACCCGGGGTGGTTTTAACACTGAAGCTTTCTTT
CSVTRGGFNTEAFF
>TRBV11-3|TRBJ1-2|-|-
TGTGCCAGCAGCTCCTCTAGATTCAACTATGGCTACACCTTC
CASSSSRFNYGYTF
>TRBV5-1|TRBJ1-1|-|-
TGCGCCAGCAGCCCCGACAGAGAGAACACTGAAGCTTTCTTT
CASSPDRENTEAFF
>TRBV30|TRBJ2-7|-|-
TGTGCCTGGAGTCAGGGTGCCGAGCAGTACTTC
CAWSQGAEQYF
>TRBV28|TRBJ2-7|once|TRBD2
TGTGCCAGCAAAACTAGCGGGAGTTCCTACGAGCAGTACTTC
CASKTSGSSYEQYF
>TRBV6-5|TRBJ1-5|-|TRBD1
TGTGCCAGCAGTTACTCGACAGGGAATCAGCCCCAGCATTTT
CASSYSTGNQPQHF
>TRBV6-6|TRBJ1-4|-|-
TGTGCCAGCAGTTACCCGCCGGAGCAGCGCCATGAAAAACTGTTTTTT
CASSYPPEQRHEKLFF
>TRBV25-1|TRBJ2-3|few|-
TGTGCCAGCAGTGATTCGACAGGTAGCACAGATACGCAGTATTTT
CASSDSTGSTDTQYF
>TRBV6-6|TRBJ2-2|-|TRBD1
TGTGCCAGCAGCCAGGGGGCACCTCCTGGGGAGCTGTTTTTT
CASSQGAPPGELFF
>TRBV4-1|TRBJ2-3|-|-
TGCGCCAGCAGCCAAGATTGGCTGGGGCCAGATACGCAGTATTTT
CASSQDWLGPDTQYF
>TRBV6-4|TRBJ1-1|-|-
TGTGCCAGCAGTGAGGGGGGAGGCACTGAAGCTTTCTTT
CASSEGGGTEAFF
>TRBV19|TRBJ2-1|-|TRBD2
TGTGCCAGTAGAACTAGCGGGAGGGCCAGGCACAATGAGCAGTTCTTC
CASRTSGRARHNEQFF
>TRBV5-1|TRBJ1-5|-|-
TGCGCCAGCAGCTTGGCTCTTAATCAGCCCCAGCATTTT
CASSLALNQPQHF